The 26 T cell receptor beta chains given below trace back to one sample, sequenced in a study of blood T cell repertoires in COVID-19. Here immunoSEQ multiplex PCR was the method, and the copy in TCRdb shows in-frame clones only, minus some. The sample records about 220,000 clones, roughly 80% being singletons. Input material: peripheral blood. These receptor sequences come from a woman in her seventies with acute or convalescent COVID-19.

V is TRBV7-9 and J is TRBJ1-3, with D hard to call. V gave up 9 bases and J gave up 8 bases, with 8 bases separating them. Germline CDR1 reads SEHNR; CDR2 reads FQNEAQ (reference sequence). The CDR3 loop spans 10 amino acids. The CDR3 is CASERDTIYF. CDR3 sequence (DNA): TGTGCCAGTGAGCGGGACACCATATATTTT.

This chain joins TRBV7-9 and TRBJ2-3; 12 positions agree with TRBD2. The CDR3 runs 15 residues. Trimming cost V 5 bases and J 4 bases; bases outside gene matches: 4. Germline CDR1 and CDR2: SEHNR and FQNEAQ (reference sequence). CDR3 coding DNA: TGTGCCAGCAGCCTTTCTAGCGGGGGGGCAGATACGCAGTATTTT. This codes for CASSLSSGGADTQYF.

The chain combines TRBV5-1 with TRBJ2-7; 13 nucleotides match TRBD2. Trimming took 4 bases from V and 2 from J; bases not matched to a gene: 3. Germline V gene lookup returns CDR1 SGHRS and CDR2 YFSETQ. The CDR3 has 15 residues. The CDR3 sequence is CASSLGTSGTYEQYF. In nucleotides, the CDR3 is TGCGCCAGCAGCCTCGGGACTAGCGGGACCTACGAGCAGTACTTC.

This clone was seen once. The CDR3 DNA reads TGTGCTAGTGCCGGCGGGGCAGGCAGAAGGGAAACGCAGTATTTT. Its protein is CASAGGAGRRETQYF. The chain recombines TRBV12-5 with TRBJ2-3; D perhaps matches TRBD2 (6 bases). V lost 7 bases and J lost 9, with 23 bases in between. CDR1 is LGHNT and CDR2 is FRNRAP in the germline V gene. The CDR3 contains 15 residues.

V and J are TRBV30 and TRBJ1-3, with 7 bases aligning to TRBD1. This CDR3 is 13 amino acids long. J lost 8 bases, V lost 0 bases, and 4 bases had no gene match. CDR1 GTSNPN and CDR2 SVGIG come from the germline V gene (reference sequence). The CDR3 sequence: CAWSVTGADTIYF. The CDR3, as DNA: TGTGCCTGGAGTGTAACAGGGGCCGACACCATATATTTT.

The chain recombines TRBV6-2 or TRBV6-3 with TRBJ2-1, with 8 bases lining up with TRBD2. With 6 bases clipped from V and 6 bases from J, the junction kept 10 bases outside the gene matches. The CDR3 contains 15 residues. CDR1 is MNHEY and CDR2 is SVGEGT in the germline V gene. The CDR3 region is CASSPAGAGGNEQFF. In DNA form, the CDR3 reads TGTGCCAGCAGCCCAGCGGGGGCCGGGGGCAATGAGCAGTTCTTC.

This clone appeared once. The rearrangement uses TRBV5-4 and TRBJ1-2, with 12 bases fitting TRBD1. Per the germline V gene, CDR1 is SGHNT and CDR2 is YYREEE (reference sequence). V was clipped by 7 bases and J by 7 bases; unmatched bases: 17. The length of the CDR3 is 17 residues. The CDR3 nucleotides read TGTGCCAGCTCCAGGACCGGGACAGGGGGCTGGTATGCTGGCTACACCTTC. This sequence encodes CASSRTGTGGWYAGYTF.

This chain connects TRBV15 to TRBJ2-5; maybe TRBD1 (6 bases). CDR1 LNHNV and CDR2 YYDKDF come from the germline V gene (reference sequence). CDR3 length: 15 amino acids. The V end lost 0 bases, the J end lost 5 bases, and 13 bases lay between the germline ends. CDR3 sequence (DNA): TGTGCCACCAGCAGAGATTCACAGGGAAGGGAGACCCAGTACTTC. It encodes CATSRDSQGRETQYF.

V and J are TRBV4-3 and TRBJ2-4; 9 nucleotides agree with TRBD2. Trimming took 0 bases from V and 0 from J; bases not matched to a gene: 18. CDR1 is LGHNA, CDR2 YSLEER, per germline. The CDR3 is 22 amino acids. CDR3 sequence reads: CASSQDRQASGEVKLAKNIQYF. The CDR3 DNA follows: TGCGCCAGCAGCCAAGATCGACAGGCTAGCGGGGAGGTCAAACTAGCCAAAAACATTCAGTACTTC.

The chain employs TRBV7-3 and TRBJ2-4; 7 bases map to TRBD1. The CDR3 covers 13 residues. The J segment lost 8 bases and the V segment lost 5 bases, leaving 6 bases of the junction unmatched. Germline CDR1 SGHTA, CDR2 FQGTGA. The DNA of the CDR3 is TGTGCCAGCAGCCTTACAGGGGCGGACATTCAGTACTTC. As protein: CASSLTGADIQYF.

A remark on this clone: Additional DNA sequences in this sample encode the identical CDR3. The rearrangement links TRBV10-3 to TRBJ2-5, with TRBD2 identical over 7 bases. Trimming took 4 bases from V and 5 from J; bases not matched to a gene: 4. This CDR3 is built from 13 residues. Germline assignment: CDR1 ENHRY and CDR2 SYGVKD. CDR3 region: CAISAKGGETQYF. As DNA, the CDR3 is TGTGCCATCAGTGCTAAGGGAGGGGAGACCCAGTACTTC.

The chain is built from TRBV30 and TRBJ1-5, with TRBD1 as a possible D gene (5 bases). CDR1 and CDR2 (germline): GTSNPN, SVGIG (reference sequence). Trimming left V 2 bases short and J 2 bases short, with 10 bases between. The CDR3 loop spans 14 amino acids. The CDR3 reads CAWSTGNGNQPQHF. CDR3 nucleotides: TGTGCCTGGAGTACAGGTAACGGCAATCAGCCCCAGCATTTT. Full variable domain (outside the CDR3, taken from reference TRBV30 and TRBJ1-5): SQTIHQWPATLVQPVGSPLSLECTVEGTSNPNLYWYRQAAGRGLQLLFYSVGIGQISSEVPQNLSASRPQDRQFILSSKKLLLSDSGFYLCAWSTGNGNQPQHFGDGTRLSIL.

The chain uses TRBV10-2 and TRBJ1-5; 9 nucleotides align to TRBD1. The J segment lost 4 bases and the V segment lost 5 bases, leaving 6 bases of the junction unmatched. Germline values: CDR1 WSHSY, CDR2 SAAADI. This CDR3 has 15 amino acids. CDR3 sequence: CASSPWDRVNQPQHF. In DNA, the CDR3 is TGCGCCAGCAGTCCCTGGGACAGGGTAAATCAGCCCCAGCATTTT.

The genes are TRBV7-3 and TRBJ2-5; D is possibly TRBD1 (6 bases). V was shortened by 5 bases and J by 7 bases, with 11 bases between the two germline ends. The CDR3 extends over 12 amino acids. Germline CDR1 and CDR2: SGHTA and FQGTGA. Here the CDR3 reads CASSAPQGTQYF. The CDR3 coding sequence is TGTGCCAGCAGCGCACCACAGGGGACCCAGTACTTC.

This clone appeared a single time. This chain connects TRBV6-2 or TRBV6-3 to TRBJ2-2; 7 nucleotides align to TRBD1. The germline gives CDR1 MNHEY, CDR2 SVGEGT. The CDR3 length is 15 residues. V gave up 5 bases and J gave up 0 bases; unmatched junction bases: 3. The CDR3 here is CASSPGTANTGELFF. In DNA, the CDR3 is TGTGCCAGCAGTCCCGGGACAGCGAACACCGGGGAGCTGTTTTTT.

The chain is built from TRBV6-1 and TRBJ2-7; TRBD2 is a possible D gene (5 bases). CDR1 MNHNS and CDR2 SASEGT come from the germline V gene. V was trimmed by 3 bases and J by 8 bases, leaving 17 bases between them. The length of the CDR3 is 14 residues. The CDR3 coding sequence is TGTGCCAGCAGTGAGCAGAGGGATGGGAGTAAGCAGTACTTC. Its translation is CASSEQRDGSKQYF.

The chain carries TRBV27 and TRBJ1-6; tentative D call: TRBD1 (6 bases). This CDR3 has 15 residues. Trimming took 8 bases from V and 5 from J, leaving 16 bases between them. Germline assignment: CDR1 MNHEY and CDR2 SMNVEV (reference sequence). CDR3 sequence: CASGPRGLHNSPLHF. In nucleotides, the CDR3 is TGTGCCAGCGGGCCCAGGGGCTTGCATAATTCACCCCTCCACTTT.

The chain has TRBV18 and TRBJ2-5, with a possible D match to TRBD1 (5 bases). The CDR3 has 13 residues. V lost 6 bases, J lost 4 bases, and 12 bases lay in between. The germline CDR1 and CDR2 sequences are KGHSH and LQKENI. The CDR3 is CASSPTQGETQYF. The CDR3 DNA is TGTGCCAGCTCTCCGACCCAGGGAGAGACCCAGTACTTC.

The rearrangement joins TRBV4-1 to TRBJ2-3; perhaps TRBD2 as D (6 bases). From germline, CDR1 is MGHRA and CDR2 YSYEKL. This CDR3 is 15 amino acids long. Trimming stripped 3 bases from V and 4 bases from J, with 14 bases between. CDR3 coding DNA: TGCGCCAGCAGCCAGGGGTACGGGAGCGCAGATACGCAGTATTTT. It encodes CASSQGYGSADTQYF.

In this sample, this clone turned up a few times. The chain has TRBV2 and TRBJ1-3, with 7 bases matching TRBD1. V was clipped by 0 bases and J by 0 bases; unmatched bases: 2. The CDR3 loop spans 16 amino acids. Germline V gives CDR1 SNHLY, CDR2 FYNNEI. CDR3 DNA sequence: TGTGCCAGCAGTGAAGCGTGGGACAGCTCTGGAAACACCATATATTTT. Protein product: CASSEAWDSSGNTIYF.

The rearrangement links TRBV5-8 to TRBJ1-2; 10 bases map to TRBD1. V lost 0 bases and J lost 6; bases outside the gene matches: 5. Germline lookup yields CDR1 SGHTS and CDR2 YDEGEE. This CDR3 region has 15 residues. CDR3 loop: CASSLVVGTGDGYTF. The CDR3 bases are TGTGCCAGCAGCTTGGTCGTCGGGACAGGGGATGGCTACACCTTC. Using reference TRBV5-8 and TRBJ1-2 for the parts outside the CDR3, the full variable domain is EAGVTQSPTHLIKTRGQQATLRCSPISGHTSVYWYQQALGLGLQFLLWYDEGEERNRGNFPPRFSGRQFPNYSSELNVNALELEDSALYLCASSLVVGTGDGYTFGSGTRLTVV.

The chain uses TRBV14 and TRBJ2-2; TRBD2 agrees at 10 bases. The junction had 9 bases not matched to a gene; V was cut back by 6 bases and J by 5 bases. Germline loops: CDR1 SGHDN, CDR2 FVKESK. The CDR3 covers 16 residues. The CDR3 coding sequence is TGTGCCAGCAGTTCCGGACTAGCGGCTACTACCGGGGAGCTGTTTTTT. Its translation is CASSSGLAATTGELFF.

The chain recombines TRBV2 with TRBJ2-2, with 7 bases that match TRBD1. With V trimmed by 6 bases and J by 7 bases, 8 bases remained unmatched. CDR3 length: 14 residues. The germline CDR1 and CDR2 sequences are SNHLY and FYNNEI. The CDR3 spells CASRRDRAGGELFF. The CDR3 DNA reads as TGTGCCAGCAGAAGAGACAGGGCTGGCGGGGAGCTGTTTTTT.

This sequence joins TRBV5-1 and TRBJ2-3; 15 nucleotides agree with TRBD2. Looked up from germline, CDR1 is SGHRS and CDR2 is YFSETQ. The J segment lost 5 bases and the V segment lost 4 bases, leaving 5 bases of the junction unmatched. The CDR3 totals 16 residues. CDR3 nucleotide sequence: TGCGCCAGCAGCCGGACTAGCGGGGGGGCCATAGATACGCAGTATTTT. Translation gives CASSRTSGGAIDTQYF.

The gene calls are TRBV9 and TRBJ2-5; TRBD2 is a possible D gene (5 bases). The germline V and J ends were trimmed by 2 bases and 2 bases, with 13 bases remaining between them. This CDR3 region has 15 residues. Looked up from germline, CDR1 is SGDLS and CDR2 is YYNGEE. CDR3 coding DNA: TGTGCCAGCAGCGTTGGAGGTAGCAATCAAGAGACCCAGTACTTC. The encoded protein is CASSVGGSNQETQYF.

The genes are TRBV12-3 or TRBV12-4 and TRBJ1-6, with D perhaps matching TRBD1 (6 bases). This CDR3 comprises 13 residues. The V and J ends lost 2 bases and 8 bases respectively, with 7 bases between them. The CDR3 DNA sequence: TGTGCCAGCAGTTTAAGGACAGATTCACCCCTCCACTTT. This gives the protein CASSLRTDSPLHF.